The rows below give T cell receptor beta chains drawn from one sample of a study of cytomegalovirus exposure and HLA in healthy donors. Profiling relied on immunoSEQ multiplex PCR, and the TCRdb table lists in-frame clones only, not all of them. The sample gives roughly 84,000 clones, about 77% of which show up once; about 3.1% is in the top ten. Material for sequencing was PBMCs. Receptor source: a man aged 45-60 years in good health and CMV-seronegative. Both conserved end residues are part of each CDR3. The order of the fields is D gene, V gene, J gene, clone size, CDR3 protein, CDR3 DNA. D genes are given only for firm matches. Clone size, where shown, is once, few, many, or a class for clones that have expanded.

TRBD2	TRBV19	TRBJ2-4	NA	CASSIVSGERNIQYF	TGTGCCAGTAGTATTGTTAGCGGGGAACGAAACATTCAGTACTTC
NA	TRBV11-3	TRBJ2-7	once	CASSLVRTSFEQYF	TGTGCCAGCAGCTTGGTCAGGACATCTTTCGAGCAGTACTTC
NA	TRBV7-3	TRBJ2-5	NA	CASSRGGTGGQETQYF	TGTGCCAGCAGCAGGGGGGGTACAGGGGGGCAAGAGACCCAGTACTTC
TRBD2	TRBV11-2	TRBJ2-3	NA	CASSLAGGRADTQYF	TGTGCCAGCAGCTTAGCGGGGGGGCGGGCAGATACGCAGTATTTT
NA	TRBV9	TRBJ2-3	once	CAGQRAPTDTQYF	TGTGCCGGTCAGCGAGCCCCCACAGATACGCAGTATTTT
NA	TRBV7-6	TRBJ1-1	NA	CASSLQGSMNTEAFF	TGTGCCAGCAGTTTACAGGGTTCCATGAACACTGAAGCTTTCTTT
TRBD1	TRBV7-2	TRBJ1-4	NA	CASSIPGGTNEKLFF	TGTGCCAGCAGCATTCCAGGGGGCACTAATGAAAAACTGTTTTTT
TRBD1	TRBV12-5	TRBJ2-2	NA	CASGLDRDRGTGELFF	TGTGCTAGTGGTTTGGATCGGGACAGGGGGACCGGGGAGCTGTTTTTT
NA	TRBV2	TRBJ1-1	NA	CASSSYRVETEAFF	TGTGCCAGCAGCTCCTACAGGGTAGAGACTGAAGCTTTCTTT
NA	TRBV7-9	TRBJ2-1	once	CASSLGSDSHNEQFF	TGTGCCAGCAGCTTAGGATCCGACTCGCACAATGAGCAGTTCTTC
NA	TRBV7-2	TRBJ2-7	NA	CASSLSRVQNQYF	TGTGCCAGCAGCTTATCCCGGGTCCAGAACCAGTACTTC
NA	TRBV11-2	TRBJ1-1	NA	CASSLTGLNTEAFF	TGTGCCAGCAGCTTGACAGGTTTGAACACTGAAGCTTTCTTT
TRBD1	TRBV5-1	TRBJ2-1	NA	CASSFDYGTGVNEQFF	TGCGCCAGCAGCTTTGATTACGGGACAGGGGTCAATGAGCAGTTCTTC
NA	TRBV28	TRBJ1-5	NA	CASSFGRVRPQHF	TGTGCCAGCAGTTTCGGCAGGGTGAGGCCCCAGCATTTT
NA	TRBV12-5	TRBJ2-1	few	CASVRVYEQFF	TGTGCTAGTGTTCGTGTTTATGAGCAGTTCTTC
NA	TRBV5-1	TRBJ2-6	once	CASTRDTSGAGANVLTF	TGCGCCAGCACCCGGGACACATCCGGAGCTGGGGCCAACGTCCTGACTTTC
NA	TRBV10-3	TRBJ1-1	NA	CAISPGEGMNTEAFF	TGTGCCATCTCCCCGGGGGAGGGGATGAACACTGAAGCTTTCTTT